This T cell receptor (beta chain) was identified during a study of blood T cell repertoires in COVID-19. This CDR3 comprises 15 residues. With 7 bases removed from V and 4 bases from J, the gap between germline ends came to 19 bases. CDR1 is ENHRY and CDR2 is SYGVKD in the germline V gene. Sequencing used immunoSEQ multiplex PCR; TCRdb keeps in-frame clones, though not all of them. The sample consists of more than 95,000 clones, around 90% of them appearing once. This clone has only a few counts. Sequenced material: peripheral blood. The TCR comes from a human donor in a cohort sampled during active COVID-19. The chain is built from TRBV10-3 and TRBJ1-1; the D gene is possibly TRBD1 (6 bases). The CDR3 loop is CAINTLDRDITEAFF. In nucleotides, the CDR3 is TGTGCCATCAACACACTGGACAGAGACATCACTGAAGCTTTCTTT.